The subject of this entry is one T cell receptor beta chain. Evenly divided among several immunoSEQ plates was the genomic DNA of each subset. Profiled with immunoSEQ multiplex PCR; TCRdb holds only in-frame clones, not every one. Found here are about 360,000 clones, 73% of them singletons; the top ten hold about 10%. The data were obtained in a study of shared clonotypes between healthy human individuals. This CDR3 is built from 11 residues. Germline V gene data show CDR1 as MNHEY and CDR2 as SVGAGI. Trimming removed 0 bases from V and 9 bases from J, with 3 bases in between. What was sequenced was memory CD4+ T cells sorted from blood. The subset: CD45RA-negative fraction. This chain links TRBV6-5 with TRBJ2-1; no clear D gene. This clonotype was obtained from a young man in good health. In DNA form, the CDR3 reads TGTGCCAGCAGTTACTCGGGTGAGCAGTTCTTC. Translation: CASSYSGEQFF.